A selection of T cell receptor beta chains follows, all from one sample in a study of human T cells and chemical hapten exposure. Using its own MiXCR run on the RACE reads, TCRdb lists one record per CDR3 protein. The sample consists of approximately 370,000 distinct CDR3 sequences, 5.5% of them appearing once. The sequencing used whole blood, collected in connection with sensitization to the hapten diphenylcyclopropenone (DPC). The receptors stem from a woman younger than 35 with alopecia areata. Some clones in this sample may be carry-over from other donors' samples. The CDR3 runs from the conserved cysteine through the conserved F or W. The order of the fields is V gene, D gene, clone size, J gene, CDR3 DNA, CDR3 protein. D genes are given only for firm matches. For some rows the clone size is stated as once, few or many, or as a class when expanded; others skip it.

v_gene: TRBV2
d_gene: TRBD1
abundance: few
j_gene: TRBJ2-2
CDR3nt: TGTGCCAGCAGTGGACAGGGGGCGCGCGGCACCGGGGAGCTGTTTTTT
CDR3aa: CASSGQGARGTGELFF

v_gene: TRBV6-5
d_gene: -
abundance: -
j_gene: TRBJ1-2
CDR3nt: TGTGCCAGCAGGGCGGGACGGATGAACTATGGCTACACCTTC
CDR3aa: CASRAGRMNYGYTF

v_gene: TRBV12-3/TRBV12-4
d_gene: TRBD1
abundance: -
j_gene: TRBJ1-2
CDR3nt: TGTGCCAGCAGTTTTGGGACAGGGGCTGGCTACACCTTC
CDR3aa: CASSFGTGAGYTF

v_gene: TRBV2
d_gene: -
abundance: few
j_gene: TRBJ2-7
CDR3nt: TGTGCCAGCATTAGCAGGAGCTCCTACGAGCAGTACTTC
CDR3aa: CASISRSSYEQYF

v_gene: TRBV11-2
d_gene: TRBD1
abundance: -
j_gene: TRBJ1-6
CDR3nt: TGTGCCAGCAGCTTGTCAGGGGGGTACTCACCCCTCCACTTT
CDR3aa: CASSLSGGYSPLHF

v_gene: TRBV27
d_gene: -
abundance: few
j_gene: TRBJ1-6
CDR3nt: TGTGCCAGCAGTTTATCGATGGGGTTTGGTTCACCCCTCCACTTT
CDR3aa: CASSLSMGFGSPLHF

v_gene: TRBV27
d_gene: TRBD1
abundance: few
j_gene: TRBJ2-7
CDR3nt: TGTGCCAGCGCCTCCGTGGGACAGGGAACCTACGAGCAGTACTTC
CDR3aa: CASASVGQGTYEQYF

v_gene: TRBV12-3/TRBV12-4
d_gene: TRBD1
abundance: many
j_gene: TRBJ2-7
CDR3nt: TGTGCCAGCAGTCTTGGGGGACAGCCCTACGAGCAGTACTTC
CDR3aa: CASSLGGQPYEQYF

v_gene: TRBV5-1
d_gene: -
abundance: -
j_gene: TRBJ2-5
CDR3nt: TGCGCCAGCAGCCCCTCCGGGGTCGGAGAGACCCAGTACTTC
CDR3aa: CASSPSGVGETQYF

v_gene: TRBV5-1
d_gene: -
abundance: few
j_gene: TRBJ1-1
CDR3nt: TGCGCCAGCAGCTTGGAGCAAGGGGAGTTGGCTTTCTTT
CDR3aa: CASSLEQGELAFF

v_gene: TRBV11-1
d_gene: -
abundance: many
j_gene: TRBJ2-2
CDR3nt: TGTGCCAGCAGCTTAGAAGCTTCGAACACCGGGGAGCTGTTTTTT
CDR3aa: CASSLEASNTGELFF

v_gene: TRBV11-2
d_gene: TRBD1
abundance: many
j_gene: TRBJ2-1
CDR3nt: TGTGCCAGCAGCTCGAGACAGGGGGCCCGCAATGAGCAGTTCTTC
CDR3aa: CASSSRQGARNEQFF

v_gene: TRBV6-5
d_gene: -
abundance: few
j_gene: TRBJ2-6
CDR3nt: TGTGCCAGCACCCGCTCTGGGGCCAACGTCCTGACTTTC
CDR3aa: CASTRSGANVLTF

v_gene: TRBV6-6
d_gene: -
abundance: few
j_gene: TRBJ1-2
CDR3nt: TGTGCCAGCAGCCGTCTGATAGGGCCCTATGGCTACACCTTC
CDR3aa: CASSRLIGPYGYTF

v_gene: TRBV20-1
d_gene: TRBD1
abundance: few
j_gene: TRBJ1-2
CDR3nt: TGCAGTGCCGTTCCCACAGGGGCGCACTATGGCTACACCTTC
CDR3aa: CSAVPTGAHYGYTF

v_gene: TRBV7-9
d_gene: -
abundance: few
j_gene: TRBJ1-1
CDR3nt: TGTGCCAGCAGCTTAGGCCCGGCAGACCACACTGAAGCTTTCTTT
CDR3aa: CASSLGPADHTEAFF

v_gene: TRBV24-1
d_gene: -
abundance: few
j_gene: TRBJ2-1
CDR3nt: TGTGCCACCAGTGATCCAGCCCAGGGCGATGAGCAGTTCTTC
CDR3aa: CATSDPAQGDEQFF

v_gene: TRBV9
d_gene: -
abundance: many
j_gene: TRBJ1-5
CDR3nt: TGTGCCAGCAGCGTAGAGGGCAGCAATCAGCCCCAGCATTTT
CDR3aa: CASSVEGSNQPQHF

v_gene: TRBV6-1
d_gene: TRBD2
abundance: -
j_gene: TRBJ2-3
CDR3nt: TGTGCCAGCAGTACCAGTACCAGCGGGGGGGGCACAGATACGCAGTATTTT
CDR3aa: CASSTSTSGGGTDTQYF

v_gene: TRBV20-1
d_gene: -
abundance: many
j_gene: TRBJ2-3
CDR3nt: TGCAGTGCTTCCCGATTTGACACAGATACGCAGTATTTT
CDR3aa: CSASRFDTDTQYF

v_gene: TRBV6-5
d_gene: TRBD1
abundance: -
j_gene: TRBJ1-3
CDR3nt: TGTGCCAGCAGTTACGGCAGGGGGTTCTCTGGAAACACCATATATTTT
CDR3aa: CASSYGRGFSGNTIYF

v_gene: TRBV28
d_gene: -
abundance: many
j_gene: TRBJ1-1
CDR3nt: TGTGCCAGCAGTTCCGCCGGGACCCCCACCGTCAACACTGAAGCTTTCTTT
CDR3aa: CASSSAGTPTVNTEAFF

v_gene: TRBV9
d_gene: -
abundance: -
j_gene: TRBJ2-3
CDR3nt: TGTGCCAGCAGCCCCCAGGGGGGAGATACGCAGTATTTT
CDR3aa: CASSPQGGDTQYF

v_gene: TRBV4-3
d_gene: -
abundance: many
j_gene: TRBJ1-6
CDR3nt: TGCGCCAGCAGCCAAGATGATATGTTAAATTCACCCCTCCACTTT
CDR3aa: CASSQDDMLNSPLHF

v_gene: TRBV7-6
d_gene: TRBD1
abundance: -
j_gene: TRBJ2-7
CDR3nt: TGTGCCAGCAGCGCGGACAGGGAGCAGTACTTC
CDR3aa: CASSADREQYF

v_gene: TRBV12-3/TRBV12-4
d_gene: -
abundance: many
j_gene: TRBJ1-6
CDR3nt: TGTGCCAGCAGTTTAGCGCGCGGGCCCAATTCACCCCTCCACTTT
CDR3aa: CASSLARGPNSPLHF

v_gene: TRBV10-3
d_gene: TRBD1
abundance: -
j_gene: TRBJ2-6
CDR3nt: TGTGCCATCAGGTCCGGGACAGGGGGCTCTGGGGCCAACGTCCTGACTTTC
CDR3aa: CAIRSGTGGSGANVLTF

v_gene: TRBV7-6
d_gene: TRBD1
abundance: few
j_gene: TRBJ2-3
CDR3nt: TGTGCCAGCAGCTCAGAGGGACAGACTAGCACAGATACGCAGTATTTT
CDR3aa: CASSSEGQTSTDTQYF

v_gene: TRBV7-2
d_gene: TRBD2
abundance: few
j_gene: TRBJ2-2
CDR3nt: TGTGCCAGCAGCAGAGCCCCGGGACTAGCGGCCGGGGAGCTGTTTTTT
CDR3aa: CASSRAPGLAAGELFF

v_gene: TRBV4-2
d_gene: TRBD2
abundance: -
j_gene: TRBJ2-1
CDR3nt: TGTGCCAGCAGCCAGGGGACCGCCCGTGGGACTAGCGGGGGAAATGAGCAGTTCTTC
CDR3aa: CASSQGTARGTSGGNEQFF

v_gene: TRBV20-1
d_gene: -
abundance: -
j_gene: TRBJ2-4
CDR3nt: TGCAGTACAGCCACAGGGTCGGGCATTCAGTACTTC
CDR3aa: CSTATGSGIQYF

v_gene: TRBV2
d_gene: -
abundance: -
j_gene: TRBJ2-3
CDR3nt: TGTGCCAGCAGTGAATATATTTGGTCAGATACGCAGTATTTT
CDR3aa: CASSEYIWSDTQYF

v_gene: TRBV27
d_gene: -
abundance: -
j_gene: TRBJ1-1
CDR3nt: TGTGCCAGCAGGGAATTGCGTCGGAGCACTGAAGCTTTCTTT
CDR3aa: CASRELRRSTEAFF

v_gene: TRBV2
d_gene: -
abundance: few
j_gene: TRBJ2-7
CDR3nt: TGTGCCAGCAGTGACCCGGCATCCTACGAGCAGTACTTC
CDR3aa: CASSDPASYEQYF

v_gene: TRBV7-8
d_gene: TRBD2
abundance: many
j_gene: TRBJ2-3
CDR3nt: TGTGCCAGCAGCTTAGATCCCGGGCCAGCGGGGAATACAGATACGCAGTATTTT
CDR3aa: CASSLDPGPAGNTDTQYF

v_gene: TRBV12-3/TRBV12-4
d_gene: TRBD1
abundance: many
j_gene: TRBJ1-1
CDR3nt: TGTGCCAGCAGTTCCCCAGGGGGCTGGACTGAAGCTTTCTTT
CDR3aa: CASSSPGGWTEAFF

v_gene: TRBV14
d_gene: -
abundance: -
j_gene: TRBJ2-1
CDR3nt: TGTGCCAGCAGCCCCCCTGCGCGGGTCTCTAAGGTCTTC
CDR3aa: CASSPPARVSKVF

v_gene: TRBV28
d_gene: TRBD1
abundance: many
j_gene: TRBJ2-7
CDR3nt: TGTGCCAGTGGGGACAGCTCCTACGAGCAGTACTTC
CDR3aa: CASGDSSYEQYF

v_gene: TRBV6-2/TRBV6-3
d_gene: TRBD1
abundance: -
j_gene: TRBJ2-1
CDR3nt: TGTGCCAGCAGCTGGAACAACCGGGACAGCTATCTCTTC
CDR3aa: CASSWNNRDSYLF

v_gene: TRBV6-9
d_gene: TRBD1
abundance: -
j_gene: TRBJ2-1
CDR3nt: TGTGCCAGCAGTTGGGGGACAGGGTTAAAAAATGAGCAGTTCTTC
CDR3aa: CASSWGTGLKNEQFF

v_gene: TRBV20-1
d_gene: -
abundance: few
j_gene: TRBJ1-1
CDR3nt: TGCAGTGCTAGTTACCGGGGTACGAACACTGAAGCTTTCTTT
CDR3aa: CSASYRGTNTEAFF

v_gene: TRBV2
d_gene: -
abundance: many
j_gene: TRBJ1-5
CDR3nt: TGTGCCAGCAGTGCTTCGGAGGCAGGGCATCAGCCCCAGCATTTT
CDR3aa: CASSASEAGHQPQHF

v_gene: TRBV6-5
d_gene: -
abundance: many
j_gene: TRBJ2-1
CDR3nt: TGTGCCAGCAGTTACGGAGGAGGAGCCATGTTCTTC
CDR3aa: CASSYGGGAMFF

v_gene: TRBV7-3
d_gene: TRBD1
abundance: many
j_gene: TRBJ1-6
CDR3nt: TGTGCCAGCAGCCAACAGGGGTTTAATTCACCCCTCCACTTT
CDR3aa: CASSQQGFNSPLHF

v_gene: TRBV12-3/TRBV12-4
d_gene: -
abundance: -
j_gene: TRBJ1-6
CDR3nt: TGTGCCAGCAGTTTTGGGAGTCAGGGGCTTTCACCCCTCCACTTT
CDR3aa: CASSFGSQGLSPLHF